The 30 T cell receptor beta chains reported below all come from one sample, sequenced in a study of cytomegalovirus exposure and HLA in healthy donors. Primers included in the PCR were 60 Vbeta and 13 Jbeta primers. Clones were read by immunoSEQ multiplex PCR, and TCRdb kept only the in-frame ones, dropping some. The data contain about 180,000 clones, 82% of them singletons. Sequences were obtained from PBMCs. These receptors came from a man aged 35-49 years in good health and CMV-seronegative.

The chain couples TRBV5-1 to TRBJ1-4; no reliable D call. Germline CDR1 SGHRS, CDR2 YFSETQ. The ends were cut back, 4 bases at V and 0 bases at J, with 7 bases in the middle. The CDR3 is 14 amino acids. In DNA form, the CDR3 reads TGCGCCAGCAGCCTAACCGCAACTAATGAAAAACTGTTTTTT. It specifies CASSLTATNEKLFF.

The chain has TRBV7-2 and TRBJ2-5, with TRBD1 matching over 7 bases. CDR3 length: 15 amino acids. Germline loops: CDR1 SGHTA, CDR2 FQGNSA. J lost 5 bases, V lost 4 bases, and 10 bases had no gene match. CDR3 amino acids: CASSSRGGRGETQYF. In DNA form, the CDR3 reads TGTGCCAGCAGCTCTCGAGGGGGCAGGGGGGAGACCCAGTACTTC.

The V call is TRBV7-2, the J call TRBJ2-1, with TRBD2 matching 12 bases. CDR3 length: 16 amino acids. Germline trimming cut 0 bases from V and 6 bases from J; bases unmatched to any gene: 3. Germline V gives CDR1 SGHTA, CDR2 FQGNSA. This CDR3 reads CASSLASSGGANEQFF. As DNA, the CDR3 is TGTGCCAGCAGCTTAGCGTCTAGCGGGGGGGCCAATGAGCAGTTCTTC.

The CDR3 DNA reads as TGTGCCAGCAGCGTAGAGGGGGGGACTAGCGGGATCACAGATACGCAGTATTTT. Residues: CASSVEGGTSGITDTQYF. J is TRBJ2-3 and V is TRBV9; 13 positions agree with TRBD2. Germline trimming cut 0 bases from V and 2 bases from J; bases unmatched to any gene: 6. Germline V gene lookup returns CDR1 SGDLS and CDR2 YYNGEE. The CDR3 loop spans 18 amino acids.

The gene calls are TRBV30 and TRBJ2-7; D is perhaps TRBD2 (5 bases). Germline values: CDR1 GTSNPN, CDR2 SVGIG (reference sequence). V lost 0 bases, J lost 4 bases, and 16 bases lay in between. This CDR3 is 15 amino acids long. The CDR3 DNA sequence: TGTGCCTGGAGTGTACCGGGGAGTCCGTTTTACGAGCAGTACTTC. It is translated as CAWSVPGSPFYEQYF.

The CDR3 is CAWSVQGGAETQYF. For the CDR3, the DNA is TGTGCCTGGAGTGTACAGGGGGGCGCGGAGACCCAGTACTTC. This chain uses TRBV30 with TRBJ2-5, with TRBD1 matching over 8 bases. After removal of 0 bases from V and 5 bases from J, the junction contained 5 bases not matched to a gene. Looked up from germline, CDR1 is GTSNPN and CDR2 is SVGIG (reference sequence). The CDR3 loop spans 14 amino acids.

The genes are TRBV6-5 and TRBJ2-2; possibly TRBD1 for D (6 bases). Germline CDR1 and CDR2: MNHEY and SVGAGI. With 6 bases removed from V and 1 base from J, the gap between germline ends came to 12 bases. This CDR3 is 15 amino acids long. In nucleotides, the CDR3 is TGTGCCAGCAGGCCGGGACACCTGAACACCGGGGAGCTGTTTTTT. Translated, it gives CASRPGHLNTGELFF.

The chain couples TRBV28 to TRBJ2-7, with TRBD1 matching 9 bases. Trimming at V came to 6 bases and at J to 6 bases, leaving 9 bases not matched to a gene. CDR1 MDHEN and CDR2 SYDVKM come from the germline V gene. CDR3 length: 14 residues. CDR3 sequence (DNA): TGTGCCAGCAGGGTGACAGGGGGAACCCGCGAGCAGTACTTC. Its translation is CASRVTGGTREQYF.

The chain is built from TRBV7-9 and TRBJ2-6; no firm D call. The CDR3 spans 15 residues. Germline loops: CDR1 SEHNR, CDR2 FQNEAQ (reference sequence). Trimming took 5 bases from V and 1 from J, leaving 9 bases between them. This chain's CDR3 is CASSPPGSGANVLTF. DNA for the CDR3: TGTGCCAGCAGCCCCCCCGGGTCTGGGGCCAACGTCCTGACTTTC.

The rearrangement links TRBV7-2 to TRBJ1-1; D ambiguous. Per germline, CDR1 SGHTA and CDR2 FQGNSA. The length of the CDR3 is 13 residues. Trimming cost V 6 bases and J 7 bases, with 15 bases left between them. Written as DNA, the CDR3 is TGTGCCAGCAGTTTACTGCTCCGGGATGAAGCTTTCTTT. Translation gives CASSLLLRDEAFF.

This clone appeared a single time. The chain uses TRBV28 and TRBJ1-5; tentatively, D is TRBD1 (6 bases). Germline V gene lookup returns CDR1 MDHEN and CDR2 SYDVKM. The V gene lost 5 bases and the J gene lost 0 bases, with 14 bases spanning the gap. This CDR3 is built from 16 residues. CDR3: CASSPYGQSSNQPQHF. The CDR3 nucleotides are TGTGCCAGCAGTCCCTATGGACAGTCTAGCAATCAGCCCCAGCATTTT.

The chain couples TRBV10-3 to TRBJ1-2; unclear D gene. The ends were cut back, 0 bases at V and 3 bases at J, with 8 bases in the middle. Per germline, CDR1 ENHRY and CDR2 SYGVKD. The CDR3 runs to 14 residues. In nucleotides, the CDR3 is TGTGCCATCAGTGAGTCGTATGGAGACTATGGCTACACCTTC. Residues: CAISESYGDYGYTF.

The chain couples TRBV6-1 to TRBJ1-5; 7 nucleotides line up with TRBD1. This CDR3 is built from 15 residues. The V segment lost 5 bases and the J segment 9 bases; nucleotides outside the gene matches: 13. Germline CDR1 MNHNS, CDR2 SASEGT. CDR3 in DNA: TGTGCCAGCAGTTCTGAAAGGGGGCGGGGACGGCCCCAGCATTTT. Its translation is CASSSERGRGRPQHF.

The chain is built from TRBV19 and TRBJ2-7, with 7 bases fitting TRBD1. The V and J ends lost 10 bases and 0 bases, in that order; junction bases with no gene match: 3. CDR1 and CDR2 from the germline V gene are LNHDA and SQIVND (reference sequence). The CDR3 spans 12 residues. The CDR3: CATRDSSYEQYF. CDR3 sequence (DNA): TGTGCCACTCGGGACAGCTCCTACGAGCAGTACTTC.

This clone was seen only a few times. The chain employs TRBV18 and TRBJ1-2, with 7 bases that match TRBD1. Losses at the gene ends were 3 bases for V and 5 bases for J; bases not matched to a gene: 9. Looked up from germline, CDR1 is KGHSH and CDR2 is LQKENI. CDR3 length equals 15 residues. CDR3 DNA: TGTGCCAGCTCACCGACAGCCGGGACAGATTATGGCTACACCTTC. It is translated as CASSPTAGTDYGYTF.

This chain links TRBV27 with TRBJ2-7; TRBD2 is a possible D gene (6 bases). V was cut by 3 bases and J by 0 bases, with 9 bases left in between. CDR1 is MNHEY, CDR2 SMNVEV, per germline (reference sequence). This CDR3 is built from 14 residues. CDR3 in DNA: TGTGCCAGCAGTTTCGGGGGAGGCTCCTACGAGCAGTACTTC. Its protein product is CASSFGGGSYEQYF.

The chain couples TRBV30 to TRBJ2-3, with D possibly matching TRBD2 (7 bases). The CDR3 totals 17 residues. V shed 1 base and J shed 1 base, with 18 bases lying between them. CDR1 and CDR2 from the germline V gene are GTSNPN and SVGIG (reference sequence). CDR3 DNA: TGTGCCTGGAGTGGACGGGGGGCCCGTTCGCGCACAGATACGCAGTATTTT. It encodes CAWSGRGARSRTDTQYF.

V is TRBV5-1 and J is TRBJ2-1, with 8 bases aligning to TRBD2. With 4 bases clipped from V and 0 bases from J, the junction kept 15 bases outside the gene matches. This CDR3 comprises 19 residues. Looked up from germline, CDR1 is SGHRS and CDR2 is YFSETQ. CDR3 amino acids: CASSARGSGSGFSYNEQFF. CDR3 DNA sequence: TGCGCCAGCAGCGCCCGAGGGAGCGGGAGTGGGTTCTCCTACAATGAGCAGTTCTTC.

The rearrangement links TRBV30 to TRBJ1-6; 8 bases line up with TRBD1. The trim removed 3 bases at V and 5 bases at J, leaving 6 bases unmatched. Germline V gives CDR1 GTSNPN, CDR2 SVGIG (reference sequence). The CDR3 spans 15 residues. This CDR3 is CAWSPGTGNNSPLHF. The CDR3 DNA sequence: TGTGCCTGGAGCCCCGGGACAGGAAATAATTCACCCCTCCACTTT. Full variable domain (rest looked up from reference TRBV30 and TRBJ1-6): SQTIHQWPATLVQPVGSPLSLECTVEGTSNPNLYWYRQAAGRGLQLLFYSVGIGQISSEVPQNLSASRPQDRQFILSSKKLLLSDSGFYLCAWSPGTGNNSPLHFGNGTRLTVT.

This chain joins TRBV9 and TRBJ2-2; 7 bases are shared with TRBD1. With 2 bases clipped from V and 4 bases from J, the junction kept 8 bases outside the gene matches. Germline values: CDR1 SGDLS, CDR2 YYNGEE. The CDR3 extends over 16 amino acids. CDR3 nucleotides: TGTGCCAGCAGCGTCCAAGAACCAGGGGGCACCGGGGAGCTGTTTTTT. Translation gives CASSVQEPGGTGELFF.

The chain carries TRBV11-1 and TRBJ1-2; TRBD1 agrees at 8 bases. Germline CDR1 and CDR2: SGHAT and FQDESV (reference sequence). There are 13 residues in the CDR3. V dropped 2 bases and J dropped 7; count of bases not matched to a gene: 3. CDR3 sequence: CASSLRQGAGYTF. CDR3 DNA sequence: TGTGCCAGCAGCTTACGGCAGGGGGCTGGCTACACCTTC.

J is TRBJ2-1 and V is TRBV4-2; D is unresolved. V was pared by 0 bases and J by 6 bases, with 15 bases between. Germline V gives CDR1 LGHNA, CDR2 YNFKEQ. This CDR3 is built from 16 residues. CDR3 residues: CASSQDDTLALNEQFF. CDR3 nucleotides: TGTGCCAGCAGCCAAGACGATACCCTTGCGCTCAATGAGCAGTTCTTC.

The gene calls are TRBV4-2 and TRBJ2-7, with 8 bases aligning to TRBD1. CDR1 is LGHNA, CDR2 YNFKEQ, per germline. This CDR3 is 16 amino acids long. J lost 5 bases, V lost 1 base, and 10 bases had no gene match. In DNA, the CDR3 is TGTGCCAGCAGCCAAGTCTGGCCAGGGGGCTTCGACGAGCAGTACTTC. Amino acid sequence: CASSQVWPGGFDEQYF.

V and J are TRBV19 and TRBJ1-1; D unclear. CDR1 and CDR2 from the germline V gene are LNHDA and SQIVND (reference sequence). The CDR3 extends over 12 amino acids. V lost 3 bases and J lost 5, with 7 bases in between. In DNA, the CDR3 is TGTGCCAGTAGTATTTTTCCTACTGAAGCTTTCTTT. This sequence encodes CASSIFPTEAFF.

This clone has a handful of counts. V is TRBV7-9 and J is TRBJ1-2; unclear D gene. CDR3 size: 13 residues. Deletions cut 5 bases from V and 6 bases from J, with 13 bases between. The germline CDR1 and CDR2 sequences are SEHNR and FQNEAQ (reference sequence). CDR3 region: CASSPRGIDGYTF. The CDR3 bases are TGTGCCAGCAGCCCCCGAGGGATCGATGGCTACACCTTC.

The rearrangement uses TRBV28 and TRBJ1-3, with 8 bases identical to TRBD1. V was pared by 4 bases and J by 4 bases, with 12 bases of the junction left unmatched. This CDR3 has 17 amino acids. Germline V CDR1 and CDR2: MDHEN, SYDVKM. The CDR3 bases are TGTGCCAGCAGTTCTCAGGGGGCTCCAAAGGGGGGAAACACCATATATTTT. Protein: CASSSQGAPKGGNTIYF. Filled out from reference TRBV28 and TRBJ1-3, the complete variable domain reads DVKVTQSSRYLVKRTGEKVFLECVQDMDHENMFWYRQDPGLGLRLIYFSYDVKMKEKGDIPEGYSVSREKKERFSLILESASTNQTSMYLCASSSQGAPKGGNTIYFGEGSWLTVV.

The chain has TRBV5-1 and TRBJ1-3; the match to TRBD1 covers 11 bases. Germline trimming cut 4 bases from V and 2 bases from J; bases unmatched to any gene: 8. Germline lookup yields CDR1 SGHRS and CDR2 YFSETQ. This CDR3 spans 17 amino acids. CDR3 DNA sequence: TGCGCCAGCAGCCCAGGGGACAGGGGGGGAACTGGAAACACCATATATTTT. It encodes CASSPGDRGGTGNTIYF.

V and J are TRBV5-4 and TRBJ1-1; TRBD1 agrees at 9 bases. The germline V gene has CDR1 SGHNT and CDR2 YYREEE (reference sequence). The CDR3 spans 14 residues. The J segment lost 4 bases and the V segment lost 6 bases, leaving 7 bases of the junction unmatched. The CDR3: CASNTGGSVTEAFF. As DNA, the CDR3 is TGTGCCAGCAACACAGGGGGCAGTGTCACTGAAGCTTTCTTT.

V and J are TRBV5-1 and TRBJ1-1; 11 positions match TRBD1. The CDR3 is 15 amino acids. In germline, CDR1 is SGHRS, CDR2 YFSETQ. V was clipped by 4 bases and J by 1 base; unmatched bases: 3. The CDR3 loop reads CASSPGQGANTEAFF. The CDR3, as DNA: TGCGCCAGCAGCCCTGGACAGGGGGCGAACACTGAAGCTTTCTTT.

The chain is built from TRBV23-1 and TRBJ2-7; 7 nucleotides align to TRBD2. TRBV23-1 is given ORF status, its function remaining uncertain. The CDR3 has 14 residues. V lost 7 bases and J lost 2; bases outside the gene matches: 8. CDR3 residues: CASKAGAPPYEQYF. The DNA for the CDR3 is TGCGCCAGCAAGGCGGGAGCCCCTCCCTACGAGCAGTACTTC.